The present T cell receptor (beta chain) was sequenced within a study of Ad26.COV2.S vaccination and SARS-CoV-2 variants (dated by TCRdb to the early 2020s). Concerning the study at large: Donors in the vaccine arm were drawn from COV1001, a multicentre, randomized, double-blind, placebo-controlled phase I-IIa trial testing Ad26.COV2.S in healthy adults. Ad26.COV2.S was administered intramuscularly at 5 x 10^10 or 1 x 10^11 viral particles, either as a single shot or as two shots given 56 days apart. Throughout the experiments and outcome assessment, investigators stayed blinded to trial group allocation. The TCR-sequenced set comprised around 30 samples: about 19 Ad26.COV2.S vaccine recipients, 5 placebo recipients and 8 SARS-CoV-2 convalescent individuals. TCRbeta repertoire sequencing was used to assess the specificity and breadth of SARS-CoV-2-reactive T cell receptors after Ad26.COV2.S vaccination. Trial participants were randomized into five groups of five, in which low-dose or high-dose Ad26.COV2.S was given once or twice, or placebo was given on both occasions. Study-wide conclusions, independent of this receptor: The study lacked the statistical power to compare responses across vaccine doses or regimens. After vaccination, substantial breadth of spike-specific CD8+ and CD4+ T cell responses was reported. Spike-specific TCR breadth was higher in Ad26.COV2.S recipients than in placebo recipients (P = 0.0014). Comparable non-spike TCR breadth was observed between vaccine and placebo recipients, consistent with only spike being contained in the vaccine. According to the authors, total T cell responses may have been underestimated by the TCR breadth and depth analyses.

The immunoSEQ Assay was used to sequence TCRbeta CDR3 regions. After extraction, genomic DNA underwent amplification by bias-controlled multiplex PCR, followed by high-throughput sequencing. The study's processing was this. To quantify the absolute abundance of every unique TCRbeta CDR3 region, sequences were collapsed and filtered. Usable DNA was measured by amplifying reference genes present in all nucleated cells, and TCRbeta template counts were normalized to that usable DNA to estimate T cell fraction. Repertoire TCRs were annotated as SARS-CoV-2-specific when V gene, CDR3 amino acid sequence and J gene were exactly matched to a known reactive TCR set. The reference SARS-CoV-2 TCR set was obtained from MIRA and was filtered for enrichment in COVID-19-positive ImmuneCODE repertoires, whereby public or cross-reactive TCRs were removed. Using the MIRA antigens, annotated TCRs were further analysed by specific ORF or by position within an ORF. Breadth was defined as the number of annotated unique rearrangements divided by the total number of unique productive rearrangements, and depth was defined as the summed frequency of the annotated unique rearrangements. TCR breadth was compared between groups using two-sided Wilcoxon rank-sum tests. TCRdb's version of the immuneACCESS table is confined to in-frame rearrangements and falls short of the full clone set. An unresolved V gene accounts for under half of the shortfall where checked; the remainder is of unknown origin. V and J calls and clone size follow that table, whereas D and trimming were derived from the DNA. In this sample the table shows approximately 400,000 clones, roughly 85% of which occur a single time. Of the sample, around 7.3% is held by the ten largest clones.

The treatment or condition label corresponds to: around 19 received Ad26.COV2.S at low or high dose, single or two shots; several received placebo; per-sample allocation not given. Repertoires of vaccine and placebo recipients were sequenced from samples collected on day 63 after the first injection. Between 29 July and 7 August 2020, Cohort 1b enrolled some 25 adults aged 18-55 years at one site in Boston, USA. Ad26.COV2.S consisted of a replication-incompetent adenovirus type 26 vector by which a prefusion-stabilized SARS-CoV-2 spike protein from the original Wuhan strain was expressed. Cut back by 0 bases and 8 bases, the V and J ends lie 13 bases apart. Reading from cysteine to phenylalanine, the CDR3 counts 14 amino acids. CDR3 DNA is the only sequence kept; it has 42 bases, read in frame from the first base. Looking up the germline V gene yields CDR1 MNHEY and CDR2 SVGAGI. Notes on this clone: What antigen it recognizes has not been identified. No much larger clone exists at a distance of one base, and base qualities are not known.

Sequenced material: peripheral blood, taken in a trial of Ad26.COV2.S vaccine versus placebo. The sequence came from a person between 18 and 65 years old who received the Ad26.COV2.S COVID-19 vaccine or a placebo. In this chain, TRBV6-5 is recombined with TRBJ1-2, with no reliable assignment of the D segment. The bases read TGTGCCAGCAGTTACTCCTCTGTGGACCGCGGCTACACCTTC. Its protein is CASSYSSVDRGYTF.